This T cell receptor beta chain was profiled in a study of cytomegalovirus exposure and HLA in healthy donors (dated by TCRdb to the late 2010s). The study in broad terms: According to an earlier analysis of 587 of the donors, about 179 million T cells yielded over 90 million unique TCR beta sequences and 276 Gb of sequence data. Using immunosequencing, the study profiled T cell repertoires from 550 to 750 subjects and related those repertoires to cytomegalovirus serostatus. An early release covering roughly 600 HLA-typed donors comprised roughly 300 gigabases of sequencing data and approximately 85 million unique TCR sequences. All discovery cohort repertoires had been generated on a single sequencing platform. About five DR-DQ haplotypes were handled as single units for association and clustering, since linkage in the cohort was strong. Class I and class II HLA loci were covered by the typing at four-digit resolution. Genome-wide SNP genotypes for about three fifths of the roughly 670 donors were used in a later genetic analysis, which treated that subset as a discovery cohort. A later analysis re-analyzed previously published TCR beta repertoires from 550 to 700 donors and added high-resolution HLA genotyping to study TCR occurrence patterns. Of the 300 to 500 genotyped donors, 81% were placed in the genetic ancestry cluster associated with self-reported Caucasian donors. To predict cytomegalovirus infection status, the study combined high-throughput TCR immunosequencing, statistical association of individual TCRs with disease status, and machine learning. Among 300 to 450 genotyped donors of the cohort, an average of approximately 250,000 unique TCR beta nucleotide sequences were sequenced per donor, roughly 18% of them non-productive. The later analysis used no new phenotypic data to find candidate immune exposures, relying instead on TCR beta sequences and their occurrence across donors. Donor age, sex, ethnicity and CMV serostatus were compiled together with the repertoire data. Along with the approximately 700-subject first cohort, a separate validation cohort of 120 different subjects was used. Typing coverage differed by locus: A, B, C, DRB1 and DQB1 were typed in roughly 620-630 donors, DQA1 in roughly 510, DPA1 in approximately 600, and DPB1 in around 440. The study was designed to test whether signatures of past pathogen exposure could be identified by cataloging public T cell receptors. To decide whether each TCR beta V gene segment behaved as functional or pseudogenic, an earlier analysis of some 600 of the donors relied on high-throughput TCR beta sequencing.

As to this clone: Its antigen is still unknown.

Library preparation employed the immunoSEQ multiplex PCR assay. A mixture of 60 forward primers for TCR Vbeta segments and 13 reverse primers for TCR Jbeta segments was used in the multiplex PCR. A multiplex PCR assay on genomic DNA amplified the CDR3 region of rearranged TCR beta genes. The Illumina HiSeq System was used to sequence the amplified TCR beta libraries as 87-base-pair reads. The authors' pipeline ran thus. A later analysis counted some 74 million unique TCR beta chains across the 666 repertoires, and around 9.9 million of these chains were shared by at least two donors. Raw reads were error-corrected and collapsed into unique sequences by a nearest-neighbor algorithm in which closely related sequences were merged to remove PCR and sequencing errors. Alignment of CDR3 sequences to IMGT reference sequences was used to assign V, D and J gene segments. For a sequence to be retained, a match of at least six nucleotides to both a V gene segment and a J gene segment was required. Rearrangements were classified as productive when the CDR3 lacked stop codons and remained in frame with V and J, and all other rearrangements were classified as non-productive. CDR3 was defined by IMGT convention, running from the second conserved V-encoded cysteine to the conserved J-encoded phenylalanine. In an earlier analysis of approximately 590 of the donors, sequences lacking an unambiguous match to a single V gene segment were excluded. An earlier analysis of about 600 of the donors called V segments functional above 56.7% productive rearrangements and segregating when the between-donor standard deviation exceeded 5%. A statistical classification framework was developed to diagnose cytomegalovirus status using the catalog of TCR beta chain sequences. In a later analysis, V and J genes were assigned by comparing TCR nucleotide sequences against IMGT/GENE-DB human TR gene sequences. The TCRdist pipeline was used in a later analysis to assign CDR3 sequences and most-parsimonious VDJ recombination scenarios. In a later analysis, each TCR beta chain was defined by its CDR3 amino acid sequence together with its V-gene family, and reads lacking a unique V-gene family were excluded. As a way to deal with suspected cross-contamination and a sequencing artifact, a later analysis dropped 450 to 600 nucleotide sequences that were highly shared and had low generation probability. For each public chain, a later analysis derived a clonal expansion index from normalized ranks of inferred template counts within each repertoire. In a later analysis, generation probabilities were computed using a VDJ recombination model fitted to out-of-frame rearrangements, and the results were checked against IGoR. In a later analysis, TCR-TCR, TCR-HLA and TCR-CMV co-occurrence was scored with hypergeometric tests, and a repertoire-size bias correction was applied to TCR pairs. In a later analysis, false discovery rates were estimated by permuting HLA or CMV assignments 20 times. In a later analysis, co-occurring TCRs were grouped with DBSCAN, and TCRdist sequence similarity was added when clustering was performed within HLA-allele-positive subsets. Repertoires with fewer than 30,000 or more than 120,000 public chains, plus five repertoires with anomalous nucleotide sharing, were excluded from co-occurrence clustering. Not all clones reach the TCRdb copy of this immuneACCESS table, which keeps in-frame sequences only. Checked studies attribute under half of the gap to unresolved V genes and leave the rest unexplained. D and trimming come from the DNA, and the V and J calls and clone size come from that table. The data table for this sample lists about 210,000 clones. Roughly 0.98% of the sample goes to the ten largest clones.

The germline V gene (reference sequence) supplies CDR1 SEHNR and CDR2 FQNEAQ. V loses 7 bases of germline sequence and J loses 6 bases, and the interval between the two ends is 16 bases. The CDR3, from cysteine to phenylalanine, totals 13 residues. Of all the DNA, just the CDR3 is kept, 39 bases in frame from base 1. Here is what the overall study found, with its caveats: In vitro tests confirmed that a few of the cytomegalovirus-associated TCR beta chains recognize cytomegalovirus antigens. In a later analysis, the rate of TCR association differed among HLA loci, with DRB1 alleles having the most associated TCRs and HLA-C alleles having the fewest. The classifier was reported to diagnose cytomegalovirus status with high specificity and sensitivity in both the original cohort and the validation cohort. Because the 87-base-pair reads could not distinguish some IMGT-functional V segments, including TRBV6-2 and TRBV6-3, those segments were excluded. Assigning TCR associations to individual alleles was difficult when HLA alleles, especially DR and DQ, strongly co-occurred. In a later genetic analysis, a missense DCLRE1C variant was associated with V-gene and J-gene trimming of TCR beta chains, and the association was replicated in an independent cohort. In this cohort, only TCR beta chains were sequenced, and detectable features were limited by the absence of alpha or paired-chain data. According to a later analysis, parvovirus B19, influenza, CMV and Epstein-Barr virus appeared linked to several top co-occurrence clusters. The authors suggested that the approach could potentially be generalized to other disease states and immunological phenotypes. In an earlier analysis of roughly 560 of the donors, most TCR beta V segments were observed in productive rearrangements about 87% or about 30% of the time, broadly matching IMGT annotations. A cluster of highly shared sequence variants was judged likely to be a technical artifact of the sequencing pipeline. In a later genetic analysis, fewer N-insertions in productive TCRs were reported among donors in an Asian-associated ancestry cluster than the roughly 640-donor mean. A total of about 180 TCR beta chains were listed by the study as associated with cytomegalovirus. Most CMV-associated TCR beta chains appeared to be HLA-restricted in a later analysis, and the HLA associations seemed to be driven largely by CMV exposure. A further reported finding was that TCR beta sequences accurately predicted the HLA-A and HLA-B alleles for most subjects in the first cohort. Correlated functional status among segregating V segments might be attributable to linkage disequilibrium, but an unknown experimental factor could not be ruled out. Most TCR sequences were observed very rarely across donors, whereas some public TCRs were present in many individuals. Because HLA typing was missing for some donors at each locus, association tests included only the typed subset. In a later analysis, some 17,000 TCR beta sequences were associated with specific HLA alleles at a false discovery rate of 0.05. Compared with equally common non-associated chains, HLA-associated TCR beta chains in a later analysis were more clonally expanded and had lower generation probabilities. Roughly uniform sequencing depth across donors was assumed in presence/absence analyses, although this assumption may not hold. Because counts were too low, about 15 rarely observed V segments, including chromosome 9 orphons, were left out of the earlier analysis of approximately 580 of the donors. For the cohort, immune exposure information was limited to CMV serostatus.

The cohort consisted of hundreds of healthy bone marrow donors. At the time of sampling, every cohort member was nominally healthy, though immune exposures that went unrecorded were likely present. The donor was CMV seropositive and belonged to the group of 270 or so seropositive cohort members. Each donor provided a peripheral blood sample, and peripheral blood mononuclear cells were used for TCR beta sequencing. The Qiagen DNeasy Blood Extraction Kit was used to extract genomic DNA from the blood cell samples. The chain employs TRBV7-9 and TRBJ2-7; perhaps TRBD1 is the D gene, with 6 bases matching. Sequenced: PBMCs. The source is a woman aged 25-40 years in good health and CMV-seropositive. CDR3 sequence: CASTGTPSGEQYF. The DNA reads TGTGCCAGCACCGGGACACCCTCGGGCGAGCAGTACTTC.